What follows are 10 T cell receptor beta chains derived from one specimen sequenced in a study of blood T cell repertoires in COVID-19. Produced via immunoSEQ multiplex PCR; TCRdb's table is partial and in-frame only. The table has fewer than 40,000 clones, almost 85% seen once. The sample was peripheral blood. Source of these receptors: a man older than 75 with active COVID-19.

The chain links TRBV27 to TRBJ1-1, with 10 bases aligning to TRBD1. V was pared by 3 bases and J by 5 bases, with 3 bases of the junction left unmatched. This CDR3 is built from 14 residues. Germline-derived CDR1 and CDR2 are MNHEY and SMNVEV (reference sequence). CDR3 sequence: CASSFSGQGTEAFF. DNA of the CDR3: TGTGCCAGCAGTTTCTCGGGACAGGGGACTGAAGCTTTCTTT.

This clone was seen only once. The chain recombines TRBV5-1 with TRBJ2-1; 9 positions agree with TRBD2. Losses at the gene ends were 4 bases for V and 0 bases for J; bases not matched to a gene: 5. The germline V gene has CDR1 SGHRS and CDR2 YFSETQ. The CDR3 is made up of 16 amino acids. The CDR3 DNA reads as TGCGCCAGCAGCGACTCTAGCGGGGTCTCCTACAATGAGCAGTTCTTC. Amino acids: CASSDSSGVSYNEQFF.

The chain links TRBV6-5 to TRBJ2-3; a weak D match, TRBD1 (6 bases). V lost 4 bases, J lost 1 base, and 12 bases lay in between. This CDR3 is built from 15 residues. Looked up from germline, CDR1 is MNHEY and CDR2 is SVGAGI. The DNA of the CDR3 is TGTGCCAGCAGTTCGGATCACAGGGGCACAGATACGCAGTATTTT. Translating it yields CASSSDHRGTDTQYF.

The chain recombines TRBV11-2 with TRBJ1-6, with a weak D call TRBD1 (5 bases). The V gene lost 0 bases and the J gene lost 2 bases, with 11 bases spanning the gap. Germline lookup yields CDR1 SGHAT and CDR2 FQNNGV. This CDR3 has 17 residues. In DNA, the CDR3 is TGTGCCAGCAGCTTAGATGGGGCAGGGCCCTATAATTCACCCCTCCACTTT. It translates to CASSLDGAGPYNSPLHF.

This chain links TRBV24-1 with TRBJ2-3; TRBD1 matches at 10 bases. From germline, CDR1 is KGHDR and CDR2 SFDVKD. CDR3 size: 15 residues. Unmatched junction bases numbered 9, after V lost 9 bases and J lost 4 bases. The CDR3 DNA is TGTGCCACCGCCAGACAGGGGGCTTGGGCAGATACGCAGTATTTT. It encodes CATARQGAWADTQYF.

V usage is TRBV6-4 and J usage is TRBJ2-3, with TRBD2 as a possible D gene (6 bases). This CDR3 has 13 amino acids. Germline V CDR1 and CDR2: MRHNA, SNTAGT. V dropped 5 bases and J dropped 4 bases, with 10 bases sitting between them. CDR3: CASSLAGPDTQYF. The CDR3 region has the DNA TGTGCCAGCAGTTTGGCGGGGCCAGATACGCAGTATTTT.

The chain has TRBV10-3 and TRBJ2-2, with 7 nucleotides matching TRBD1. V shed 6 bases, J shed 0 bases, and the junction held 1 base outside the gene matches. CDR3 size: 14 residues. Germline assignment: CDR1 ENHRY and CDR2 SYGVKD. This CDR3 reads CAISGTANTGELFF. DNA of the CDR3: TGTGCCATCAGCGGGACAGCGAACACCGGGGAGCTGTTTTTT.

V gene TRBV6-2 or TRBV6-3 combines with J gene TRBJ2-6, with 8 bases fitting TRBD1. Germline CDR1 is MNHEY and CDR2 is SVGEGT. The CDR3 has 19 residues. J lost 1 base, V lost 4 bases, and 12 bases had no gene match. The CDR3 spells CASSSARTGTRSGANVLTF. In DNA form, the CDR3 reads TGTGCCAGCAGTTCGGCCCGGACAGGGACGAGGTCTGGGGCCAACGTCCTGACTTTC.

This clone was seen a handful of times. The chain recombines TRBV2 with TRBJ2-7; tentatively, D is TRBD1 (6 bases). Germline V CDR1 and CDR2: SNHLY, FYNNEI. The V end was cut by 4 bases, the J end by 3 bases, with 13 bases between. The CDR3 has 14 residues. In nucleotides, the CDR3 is TGTGCCAGCAGTGGACAGGAGCCCTACTACGAGCAGTACTTC. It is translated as CASSGQEPYYEQYF.

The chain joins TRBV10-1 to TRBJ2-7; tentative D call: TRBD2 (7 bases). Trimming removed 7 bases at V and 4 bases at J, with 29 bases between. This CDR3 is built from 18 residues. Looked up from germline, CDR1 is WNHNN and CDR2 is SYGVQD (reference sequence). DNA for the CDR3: TGCGCCAGCACTGTGTCTGTACGGGGCGGGGGCTGGGGGTACGAGCAGTACTTC. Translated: CASTVSVRGGGWGYEQYF.